This T cell receptor beta chain was sequenced during a study of blood T cell repertoires in COVID-19. Study in general: Both acute and convalescent COVID-19 samples were obtained from the United States, Italy and Spain. Nucleic acid was either cDNA or gDNA, and it came from T cells, B-cell-depleted T cells, or PBMCs.

Original data processing: Estimates of nucleated cell counts were drawn from the amplification of reference gene primers. Data came from immunoSEQ multiplex PCR; TCRdb stores just in-frame clones and leaves some out. The DNA gave D and trimming, while V, J and clone size come from that table. This table holds nearly 250,000 clones, about 80% found once. Trimming removed 4 bases from V and 8 bases from J; junction bases left unmatched: 7. The CDR3 is 14 amino acids. Germline V gives CDR1 SGHDT, CDR2 YYEEEE. V usage is TRBV5-6 and J usage is TRBJ1-2; 11 bases align to TRBD1. The sequenced sample consisted of peripheral blood. This clonotype was sampled from a woman at least 80 years old with acute or convalescent COVID-19. The DNA of the CDR3 is TGTGCCAGCAGCCCAGGACAGGGGGCTCGGGGCTACACCTTC. Translating gives CASSPGQGARGYTF.